This is a list of T cell receptor beta chains from one sample in a study of PD-1 blockade in classical Hodgkin lymphoma. Sequenced by immunoSEQ multiplex PCR; TCRdb stores in-frame clones only, minus some. The repertoire has around 17,000 clones, around 85% of them found once; the top ten carry 1%. The sequenced sample was CD4+ T cells from blood, obtained at baseline. Every receptor here comes from a human donor with classical Hodgkin lymphoma. Both conserved end residues are part of each CDR3. The D gene is left open where the match is weak. Rows may omit the clone size; those that give it use once, few, many or a size class.

clone_size: few; d_call: -; v_call: TRBV10-2; j_call: TRBJ1-1; cdr3_aa: CASSGMNTEAFF; cdr3_nt: TGCGCCAGCAGTGGGATGAACACTGAAGCTTTCTTT
clone_size: -; d_call: -; v_call: TRBV5-5; j_call: TRBJ1-2; cdr3_aa: CASSLASGLGYTF; cdr3_nt: TGTGCCAGCAGCTTGGCGTCAGGGCTGGGCTACACCTTC
clone_size: -; d_call: -; v_call: TRBV18; j_call: TRBJ2-5; cdr3_aa: CASSPDGHQETQYF; cdr3_nt: TGTGCCAGCTCACCAGACGGACACCAAGAGACCCAGTACTTC
clone_size: -; d_call: TRBD1; v_call: TRBV5-5; j_call: TRBJ2-7; cdr3_aa: CASSLDRDRASYEQYF; cdr3_nt: TGTGCCAGCAGCCTCGACCGGGACAGGGCCTCCTACGAGCAGTACTTC
clone_size: -; d_call: TRBD1; v_call: TRBV7-9; j_call: TRBJ2-5; cdr3_aa: CASSLTGTGEETQYF; cdr3_nt: TGTGCCAGCAGCTTAACCGGGACAGGGGAAGAGACCCAGTACTTC
clone_size: -; d_call: -; v_call: TRBV7-2; j_call: TRBJ1-5; cdr3_aa: CASSLGPNSNQPQHF; cdr3_nt: TGTGCCAGCAGCCTCGGACCTAATAGCAATCAGCCCCAGCATTTT
clone_size: -; d_call: TRBD2; v_call: TRBV7-9; j_call: TRBJ2-1; cdr3_aa: CASSPLSGSSYNEQFF; cdr3_nt: TGTGCCAGCAGCCCGCTTAGCGGGAGCTCCTACAATGAGCAGTTCTTC
clone_size: -; d_call: -; v_call: TRBV5-4; j_call: TRBJ2-7; cdr3_aa: CASSPRMGSEQYF; cdr3_nt: TGTGCCAGCAGCCCCCGGATGGGCTCCGAGCAGTACTTC
clone_size: -; d_call: -; v_call: TRBV19; j_call: TRBJ1-5; cdr3_aa: CASSMFLNQPQHF; cdr3_nt: TGTGCCAGTAGTATGTTTCTGAATCAGCCCCAGCATTTT
clone_size: -; d_call: -; v_call: TRBV9; j_call: TRBJ1-1; cdr3_aa: CASSPIGQFNTEAFF; cdr3_nt: TGTGCCAGCAGCCCCATTGGACAATTCAACACTGAAGCTTTCTTT
clone_size: -; d_call: TRBD1; v_call: TRBV2; j_call: TRBJ2-3; cdr3_aa: CASSRGQDTQYF; cdr3_nt: TGTGCCAGCAGCAGGGGGCAAGATACGCAGTATTTT
clone_size: -; d_call: TRBD2; v_call: TRBV27; j_call: TRBJ2-1; cdr3_aa: CASSLWSSGGSYNEQFF; cdr3_nt: TGTGCCAGCAGTTTATGGTCTAGCGGGGGGTCCTACAATGAGCAGTTCTTC
clone_size: -; d_call: -; v_call: TRBV2; j_call: TRBJ1-4; cdr3_aa: CASSEIRESATNEKLFF; cdr3_nt: TGTGCCAGCAGTGAAATTAGGGAAAGCGCAACTAATGAAAAACTGTTTTTT
clone_size: -; d_call: -; v_call: TRBV6-5; j_call: TRBJ1-2; cdr3_aa: CATSRSANYGYTF; cdr3_nt: TGTGCCACCTCTCGGTCAGCTAACTATGGCTACACCTTC
clone_size: few; d_call: -; v_call: TRBV30; j_call: TRBJ2-5; cdr3_aa: CAWTLRNFPETQYF; cdr3_nt: TGTGCCTGGACCCTCAGGAATTTTCCGGAGACCCAGTACTTC
clone_size: -; d_call: TRBD1; v_call: TRBV11-2; j_call: TRBJ1-5; cdr3_aa: CASSPGTGVNQPQHF; cdr3_nt: TGTGCCAGCAGCCCCGGGACAGGGGTCAATCAGCCCCAGCATTTT
clone_size: -; d_call: -; v_call: TRBV7-2; j_call: TRBJ2-7; cdr3_aa: CASSLGGVGGTYEQYF; cdr3_nt: TGTGCCAGCAGCTTAGGTGGGGTTGGGGGAACCTACGAGCAGTACTTC
clone_size: -; d_call: -; v_call: TRBV18; j_call: TRBJ2-5; cdr3_aa: CASSPDRETQYF; cdr3_nt: TGTGCCAGCTCACCGGACAGAGAGACCCAGTACTTC
clone_size: -; d_call: TRBD2; v_call: TRBV10-2; j_call: TRBJ2-7; cdr3_aa: CASSLAGGPGEQYF; cdr3_nt: TGCGCCAGCAGTTTAGCGGGAGGGCCGGGAGAGCAGTACTTC
clone_size: -; d_call: -; v_call: TRBV11-2; j_call: TRBJ2-1; cdr3_aa: CASSLAGVSNEQFF; cdr3_nt: TGTGCCAGCAGCTTAGCGGGGGTCTCCAATGAGCAGTTCTTC
clone_size: -; d_call: TRBD1; v_call: TRBV25-1; j_call: TRBJ2-2; cdr3_aa: CASSLPGTGVFKELFF; cdr3_nt: TGTGCCAGCAGCTTACCTGGGACAGGGGTATTCAAGGAGCTGTTTTTT
clone_size: -; d_call: TRBD2; v_call: TRBV19; j_call: TRBJ2-2; cdr3_aa: CASQSGRDTGELFF; cdr3_nt: TGTGCCTCCCAGAGCGGGAGAGACACCGGGGAGCTGTTTTTT
clone_size: -; d_call: TRBD2; v_call: TRBV19; j_call: TRBJ2-5; cdr3_aa: CASSMSWGGQETQYF; cdr3_nt: TGTGCCAGTAGTATGTCGTGGGGGGGTCAAGAGACCCAGTACTTC
clone_size: -; d_call: TRBD1; v_call: TRBV29-1; j_call: TRBJ1-2; cdr3_aa: CSVADRGLYGYTF; cdr3_nt: TGCAGCGTCGCCGACAGGGGGCTATATGGCTACACCTTC
clone_size: -; d_call: -; v_call: TRBV4-1; j_call: TRBJ1-3; cdr3_aa: CASSRQDLRASQWTGNTIYF; cdr3_nt: TGCGCCAGCAGCCGCCAAGACCTTCGGGCCTCCCAATGGACTGGAAACACCATATATTTT
clone_size: -; d_call: TRBD1; v_call: TRBV19; j_call: TRBJ2-2; cdr3_aa: CASSILLEQGESGELFF; cdr3_nt: TGTGCCAGTAGTATCTTACTGGAACAGGGGGAGTCCGGGGAGCTGTTTTTT
clone_size: -; d_call: TRBD1; v_call: TRBV18; j_call: TRBJ2-5; cdr3_aa: CASSHRDREQETQYF; cdr3_nt: TGTGCCAGCTCACACCGGGACAGGGAACAAGAGACCCAGTACTTC
clone_size: -; d_call: -; v_call: TRBV5-4; j_call: TRBJ2-2; cdr3_aa: CASSYGQLANTGELFF; cdr3_nt: TGTGCCAGCAGCTATGGACAGCTCGCGAACACCGGGGAGCTGTTTTTT
clone_size: -; d_call: TRBD1; v_call: TRBV27; j_call: TRBJ2-1; cdr3_aa: CASKEGQYNEQFF; cdr3_nt: TGTGCCAGCAAAGAGGGACAGTACAATGAGCAGTTCTTC
clone_size: -; d_call: -; v_call: TRBV5-4; j_call: TRBJ2-3; cdr3_aa: CASSLDRIDTQYF; cdr3_nt: TGTGCCAGCAGCTTGGACAGGATAGATACGCAGTATTTT
clone_size: -; d_call: -; v_call: TRBV7-2; j_call: TRBJ1-2; cdr3_aa: CASRWTVGFYGYTF; cdr3_nt: TGTGCCAGCAGATGGACAGTAGGGTTTTATGGCTACACCTTC
clone_size: -; d_call: -; v_call: TRBV13; j_call: TRBJ2-7; cdr3_aa: CASSLVAGLSEQYF; cdr3_nt: TGTGCCAGCAGCTTAGTGGCAGGGCTCAGCGAGCAGTACTTC
clone_size: -; d_call: -; v_call: TRBV2; j_call: TRBJ1-1; cdr3_aa: CASSEGPRQAFF; cdr3_nt: TGTGCCAGCAGTGAAGGGCCTCGCCAGGCTTTCTTT
clone_size: -; d_call: -; v_call: TRBV14; j_call: TRBJ1-1; cdr3_aa: CASSQTPNTEAFF; cdr3_nt: TGTGCCAGCAGCCAGACACCGAACACTGAAGCTTTCTTT
clone_size: -; d_call: -; v_call: TRBV9; j_call: TRBJ1-3; cdr3_aa: CASSVDRGGGNTIYF; cdr3_nt: TGTGCCAGCAGCGTAGATCGTGGAGGGGGAAACACCATATATTTT
clone_size: -; d_call: TRBD2; v_call: TRBV9; j_call: TRBJ2-6; cdr3_aa: CASRRDYLSGANVLTF; cdr3_nt: TGTGCCAGCCGCCGGGACTACCTCTCTGGGGCCAACGTCCTGACTTTC
clone_size: -; d_call: TRBD2; v_call: TRBV4-2; j_call: TRBJ2-5; cdr3_aa: CASSQRLAGGQETQYF; cdr3_nt: TGTGCCAGCAGCCAACGACTAGCGGGGGGGCAAGAGACCCAGTACTTC
clone_size: -; d_call: -; v_call: TRBV7-9; j_call: TRBJ1-2; cdr3_aa: CASSLGWVPEGYTF; cdr3_nt: TGTGCCAGCAGCTTAGGATGGGTCCCGGAGGGCTACACCTTC
clone_size: -; d_call: TRBD2; v_call: TRBV28; j_call: TRBJ2-7; cdr3_aa: CASSLSASGSLYEQYF; cdr3_nt: TGTGCCAGCAGTTTATCGGCTAGCGGGAGTCTCTACGAGCAGTACTTC
clone_size: -; d_call: -; v_call: TRBV4-2; j_call: TRBJ1-1; cdr3_aa: CASSQAGTPNTEAFF; cdr3_nt: TGTGCCAGCAGCCAGGCCGGGACACCGAACACTGAAGCTTTCTTT
clone_size: -; d_call: -; v_call: TRBV18; j_call: TRBJ2-5; cdr3_aa: CASSPGTGAQETQYF; cdr3_nt: TGTGCCAGCTCACCCGGGACGGGAGCCCAAGAGACCCAGTACTTC
clone_size: -; d_call: TRBD1; v_call: TRBV30; j_call: TRBJ2-3; cdr3_aa: CAWSGTGMDTQYF; cdr3_nt: TGTGCCTGGAGTGGGACAGGTATGGATACGCAGTATTTT
clone_size: -; d_call: -; v_call: TRBV6-6; j_call: TRBJ1-2; cdr3_aa: CASSYSGNYGYTF; cdr3_nt: TGTGCCAGCAGTTACTCTGGAAACTATGGCTACACCTTC
clone_size: -; d_call: -; v_call: TRBV14; j_call: TRBJ2-2; cdr3_aa: CASDLQGLNTGELFF; cdr3_nt: TGTGCCAGCGATCTGCAGGGGCTAAACACCGGGGAGCTGTTTTTT
clone_size: -; d_call: TRBD1; v_call: TRBV2; j_call: TRBJ1-6; cdr3_aa: CASSAGGISPLHF; cdr3_nt: TGTGCCAGCAGTGCAGGGGGCATTTCACCCCTCCACTTT
clone_size: -; d_call: -; v_call: TRBV6-5; j_call: TRBJ1-5; cdr3_aa: CASRKRYSNQPQHF; cdr3_nt: TGTGCCAGCAGGAAACGATATAGCAATCAGCCCCAGCATTTT
clone_size: -; d_call: -; v_call: TRBV7-9; j_call: TRBJ2-3; cdr3_aa: CAIPGLPSTDTQYF; cdr3_nt: TGTGCCATTCCCGGACTACCAAGCACAGATACGCAGTATTTT
clone_size: -; d_call: -; v_call: TRBV11-1; j_call: TRBJ1-5; cdr3_aa: CASSLATGWGNQPQHF; cdr3_nt: TGTGCCAGCAGCCTGGCCACGGGGTGGGGCAATCAGCCCCAGCATTTT